This entry describes one TCR beta chain. These data belong to a study of blood T cell repertoires in COVID-19. The wider study: Spain, Italy and the United States supplied samples that represented acute and convalescent COVID-19. Sources were T cells, B-cell-depleted T cells, or PBMCs; the material itself was cDNA or gDNA.

As processed by the authors: Reference gene primer amplification yielded estimated nucleated cell counts. Here immunoSEQ multiplex PCR was the method, and the copy in TCRdb shows in-frame clones only, minus some. Clonal size and the V and J genes are those of that table, whereas D and trimming came from the DNA. The sample records fewer than 200,000 clones, 65% to 85% being singletons. The sequence came from a man in his sixties or seventies with active or convalescent COVID-19. Sequencing was performed on peripheral blood.

The CDR3 DNA reads TGTGCCAGCAGTGGCTCACAGGGGGCCGCGAACACCGGGGAGCTGTTTTTT. Translation: CASSGSQGAANTGELFF. The chain uses TRBV6-4 and TRBJ2-2; TRBD1 matches 9 bases. V lost 4 bases, J lost 0 bases, and 6 bases stayed unmatched. Looked up from germline, CDR1 is MRHNA and CDR2 is SNTAGT. The CDR3 is 17 residues long.